What follows are 20 T cell receptor beta chains derived from one specimen sequenced in a study of T cell changes during pregnancy in multiple sclerosis. This table comes from immunoSEQ multiplex PCR, and its TCRdb copy is limited to in-frame clones, with some not included. The sample records 40,000 to 55,000 clones, 80% to 95% being singletons. This material consisted of CD8+ T cells from peripheral blood mononuclear cells, taken in the second trimester of pregnancy. The receptors here all came from a female donor with multiple sclerosis, enrolled in a pregnancy study.

This rearrangement joins TRBV4-1 to TRBJ1-5, with a tentative D call TRBD1 (5 bases). The germline V gene has CDR1 MGHRA and CDR2 YSYEKL. V was cut by 0 bases and J by 10 bases, with 16 bases left in between. CDR3 length: 15 amino acids. CDR3 sequence: CASSQDIGGGGPQHF. CDR3 sequence (DNA): TGCGCCAGCAGCCAAGATATCGGGGGGGGTGGACCCCAGCATTTT.

The chain recombines TRBV9 with TRBJ1-2; D unresolved. From germline, CDR1 is SGDLS and CDR2 YYNGEE. The V and J ends lost 1 base and 0 bases respectively, with 13 bases between them. CDR3 length: 16 amino acids. CDR3 DNA: TGTGCCAGCAGCGTAACGTGGGCCGAAGCTAACTATGGCTACACCTTC. This sequence encodes CASSVTWAEANYGYTF.

This clone was recorded once. The genes are TRBV27 and TRBJ2-1; D unclear. Trimming took off 8 bases at V and 3 bases at J, with 8 bases between the two ends. This CDR3 comprises 12 residues. In germline, CDR1 is MNHEY, CDR2 SMNVEV (reference sequence). CDR3 sequence (DNA): TGTGCCAGCTCTGGGCACTACAATGAGCAGTTCTTC. This translates into CASSGHYNEQFF.

This sequence joins TRBV6-1 and TRBJ2-5; perhaps TRBD2 as D (5 bases). The CDR3 has 16 amino acids. CDR1 and CDR2 from the germline V gene are MNHNS and SASEGT. Trimming stripped 0 bases from V and 7 bases from J, with 18 bases between. The DNA of the CDR3 is TGTGCCAGCAGTGAAGCGGCGAGCGGTTGGGTCGGGACCCAGTACTTC. Its translation is CASSEAASGWVGTQYF.

The chain combines TRBV2 with TRBJ1-5; D perhaps matches TRBD1 (6 bases). The CDR3 extends over 15 amino acids. Germline V gives CDR1 SNHLY, CDR2 FYNNEI. The V gene lost 1 base and the J gene lost 7 bases, with 14 bases spanning the gap. CDR3 loop: CASSEGVAGEQPQHF. CDR3 DNA: TGTGCCAGCAGTGAAGGGGTTGCAGGGGAACAGCCCCAGCATTTT.

The chain recombines TRBV7-6 with TRBJ2-1; 11 nucleotides match TRBD2. This CDR3 has 13 residues. Germline-derived CDR1 and CDR2 are SGHVS and FNYEAQ. The V gene end was trimmed by 8 bases and the J gene end by 3 bases; junction bases not matched to a gene: 0. CDR3: CASGTSGYNEQFF. For the CDR3, the DNA is TGTGCCAGCGGGACTAGCGGCTACAATGAGCAGTTCTTC.

This clone was detected a few times. The chain couples TRBV4-3 to TRBJ2-2; D is possibly TRBD2 (6 bases). Germline values: CDR1 LGHNA, CDR2 YSLEER. The CDR3 contains 16 residues. V lost 7 bases, J lost 6 bases, and 21 bases lay in between. CDR3: CASNPTSLDRAGELFF. The DNA of the CDR3 is TGCGCCAGCAACCCGACTAGTTTGGATCGCGCCGGGGAGCTGTTTTTT.

The sample holds many counts of this clone. The chain couples TRBV6-1 to TRBJ2-1; 7 bases map to TRBD2. The ends lost 4 bases at V and 4 bases at J; junction bases unmatched: 4. This CDR3 has 14 amino acids. CDR1 and CDR2 from the germline V gene are MNHNS and SASEGT. Here the CDR3 DNA reads TGTGCCAGCAGTGCGGCTAGCGGTTACAATGAGCAGTTCTTC. Its protein is CASSAASGYNEQFF.

This rearrangement joins TRBV7-3 to TRBJ1-1, with a tentative D call TRBD1 (6 bases). V dropped 6 bases and J dropped 5 bases, with 13 bases sitting between them. CDR1 and CDR2 from the germline V gene are SGHTA and FQGTGA. The CDR3 covers 13 residues. The CDR3 sequence: CASRRTTGTEAFF. The CDR3 bases are TGTGCCAGCAGGCGAACTACAGGGACTGAAGCTTTCTTT.

This chain links TRBV5-6 with TRBJ1-1; D gene unclear. Trimming removed 2 bases at V and 1 base at J, with 9 bases between. The germline V gene encodes CDR1 SGHDT and CDR2 YYEEEE. The CDR3 extends over 14 amino acids. The CDR3 region has the DNA TGTGCCAGCAGCTTCAGTCCAGGGAACACTGAAGCTTTCTTT. Amino acids: CASSFSPGNTEAFF.

The rearrangement uses TRBV29-1 and TRBJ1-1, with D unclear. The V gene lost 3 bases and the J gene lost 1 base, with 6 bases spanning the gap. Germline-derived CDR1 and CDR2 are SQVTM and ANQGSEA. CDR3 size: 12 residues. The CDR3: CSVDAGNTEAFF. In DNA form, the CDR3 reads TGCAGCGTTGACGCCGGGAACACTGAAGCTTTCTTT.

This CDR3 is CSGGGTDTEAFF. The CDR3 DNA reads as TGCAGCGGGGGAGGAACAGACACTGAAGCTTTCTTT. V gene TRBV29-1 combines with J gene TRBJ1-1, with D uncertain. Germline V gene data show CDR1 as SQVTM and CDR2 as ANQGSEA. V was clipped by 7 bases and J by 3 bases, with 12 bases between them. The CDR3 totals 12 residues. Full variable domain (remainder filled in from reference TRBV29-1 and TRBJ1-1): SAVISQKPSRDICQRGTSLTIQCQVDSQVTMMFWYRQQPGQSLTLIATANQGSEATYESGFVIDKFPISRPNLTFSTLTVSNMSPEDSSIYLCSGGGTDTEAFFGQGTRLTVV.

The chain is built from TRBV27 and TRBJ2-1; no firm D call. Germline lookup yields CDR1 MNHEY and CDR2 SMNVEV (reference sequence). Trimming pared 3 bases from V and 6 bases from J, leaving 3 bases between. CDR3 length equals 11 residues. The CDR3 coding sequence is TGTGCCAGCAGTTTGAGCAATGAGCAGTTCTTC. Residues: CASSLSNEQFF.

The chain links TRBV9 to TRBJ2-7; weak D call: TRBD2 (5 bases). Trimming took 0 bases from V and 7 from J, leaving 14 bases between them. Germline loops: CDR1 SGDLS, CDR2 YYNGEE. CDR3 size: 14 residues. For the CDR3, the DNA is TGTGCCAGCAGCGTAGGAGTCCCGGGCGGGGAGCAGTACTTC. Its translation is CASSVGVPGGEQYF.

This chain links TRBV29-1 with TRBJ2-7, with D maybe TRBD2 (6 bases). The CDR3 has 13 residues. V gave up 7 bases and J gave up 0 bases, with 13 bases separating them. Per the germline V gene, CDR1 is SQVTM and CDR2 is ANQGSEA. Here the CDR3 DNA reads TGCAGCGGCGGGGACGGTGCCTCCTACGAGCAGTACTTC. It encodes CSGGDGASYEQYF.

This rearrangement joins TRBV29-1 to TRBJ2-5; TRBD1 aligns across 8 bases. The J call is in doubt because the DNA end fits TRBJ2-7 better. The germline V gene has CDR1 SQVTM and CDR2 ANQGSEA. CDR3 size: 12 residues. The CDR3 DNA reads as TGCAGCGTCCCCGGGACAGGCTACGAGCAGTACTTC. It translates to CSVPGTGYEQYF.

This chain links TRBV7-9 with TRBJ2-3; 11 bases fit TRBD2. After removal of 9 bases from V and 4 bases from J, the junction contained 3 bases not matched to a gene. The CDR3 is made up of 13 amino acids. CDR1 is SEHNR and CDR2 is FQNEAQ in the germline V gene (reference sequence). CDR3 nucleotides: TGTGCCAGTCTAGCGGGGGGCGCAGATACGCAGTATTTT. It translates to CASLAGGADTQYF.

The chain combines TRBV6-1 with TRBJ1-4, with 11 bases fitting TRBD1. Per the germline V gene, CDR1 is MNHNS and CDR2 is SASEGT. J gave up 2 bases and V 4 bases, and 3 bases lay outside the gene matches. The CDR3 totals 16 residues. Written as DNA, the CDR3 is TGTGCCAGCAGTGCAAGGACAGGGGGCACTAATGAAAAACTGTTTTTT. The encoded protein is CASSARTGGTNEKLFF.

The chain joins TRBV5-5 to TRBJ1-1; D remains unclear. There are 13 residues in the CDR3. V lost 5 bases, J lost 0 bases, and 8 bases lay in between. Germline V gene lookup returns CDR1 SGHKS and CDR2 YYEKEE (reference sequence). The CDR3 DNA reads as TGTGCCAGCAGACTAGACCTGAACACTGAAGCTTTCTTT. It codes for CASRLDLNTEAFF.

This chain links TRBV10-3 with TRBJ2-2, with TRBD2 matching over 9 bases. The CDR3 extends over 21 amino acids. The germline V gene encodes CDR1 ENHRY and CDR2 SYGVKD. The trim removed 0 bases at V and 4 bases at J, leaving 18 bases unmatched. The CDR3 sequence is CAISESSFSGGSEAGTGELFF. The CDR3 bases are TGTGCCATCAGTGAGTCGTCTTTTAGCGGGGGTTCTGAAGCAGGCACCGGGGAGCTGTTTTTT.